This T cell receptor beta chain is from a study of blood T cell repertoires in COVID-19 (dated by TCRdb to about 2020). Notes on the research overall: Samples from collaborators originated in the United States, Italy and Spain and spanned both the acute and convalescent phases of COVID-19. The material from the prospective study consisted of cDNA or gDNA derived from T cells, B-cell-depleted T cells, or PBMCs. The dataset comprised deeply sampled blood TCRbeta repertoires from subjects exposed to, actively infected with, or recovered from COVID-19. The repertoires were released in a freely available public database meant as a resource for research on the immune response to SARS-CoV-2. The samples were drawn from two sources: the first 160 participants of the ongoing ImmuneRACE study, and 1,254 subjects contributed by 6 global collaborators. Sample metadata almost always included a de-identified subject ID, COVID-19 status, age in years and sex. Where available, HLA class I and class II types were taken from metadata supplied by the sample provider and were not determined by assay-based typing.

Concerning this clone: It lacks a known antigen. No clone much larger than this one lies a single base away; base qualities are absent.

Collaborating institutions collected whole blood in K2EDTA tubes following their own protocols. For TCRbeta analysis, collaborators shipped samples in one of three forms: frozen whole blood, isolated PBMCs, or DNA extracted from either of those sample types. The immunoSEQ Assay, a bias-controlled multiplex PCR, was used to amplify TCRbeta CDR3 regions from genomic DNA. Processing in the source paper ran as follows. Within the assay, amplification of reference gene primers was used to estimate how many nucleated cells each sample contained. Sequence reads were collapsed and filtered to measure the absolute abundance of every unique TCRbeta CDR3 rearrangement. Productive Simpson clonality was computed per sample as the square root of Simpson's diversity index over productive rearrangements. Imported from immuneACCESS, the table was reduced by TCRdb to in-frame sequences with V and J called. These copies leave out some clones; in studies compared against another copy, an unresolved V gene accounts for under half, and the cause of the remainder is not known. V and J calls and clone size are as listed in that table; D and trimming were resolved from the DNA. Within this sample are about 110,000 clones, with over 65% of them counted one time only. The biggest ten clones account for 1.5% to 2% of the sample.

General conclusions and limits of the study: How much clinical and demographic metadata was included differed by source and by participant, and the metadata was provided uncurated.

V trim: 5 bases; J trim: 1 base; unmatched bases: 4. The CDR3 spans 13 residues, from the cysteine through the phenylalanine. The read is trimmed to its CDR3 DNA, 39 bases read in frame from base 1. For CDR1 and CDR2, the germline V gene (reference sequence) lists GTSNPN and SVGIG. The chain links TRBV30 with TRBJ1-1, and 7 junction bases match TRBD1. The sequence was collected from a woman between 35 and 50 years old with acute or convalescent COVID-19. The specimen sequenced was peripheral blood. CDR3 region: CAWVTGRNTEAFF. The bases read TGTGCCTGGGTGACAGGGCGGAACACTGAAGCTTTCTTT. Extended through the reference TRBV30 and TRBJ1-1 proteins, this CDR3 yields the full variable domain: SQTIHQWPATLVQPVGSPLSLECTVEGTSNPNLYWYRQAAGRGLQLLFYSVGIGQISSEVPQNLSASRPQDRQFILSSKKLLLSDSGFYLCAWVTGRNTEAFFGQGTRLTVV.